The 13 T cell receptor beta chains presented below share a single source sample, sequenced in a study of tumour-infiltrating T cells in Burkitt lymphoma. Assay: immunoSEQ multiplex PCR; the TCRdb copy retains only in-frame clones and omits some. Among fewer than 2,000 clones listed, about 20% were seen once. The source material was tumor tissue. The receptor set was obtained from a human donor with diffuse large B-cell lymphoma.

The chain joins TRBV6-5 to TRBJ1-2; maybe TRBD1 (6 bases). CDR1 and CDR2 from the germline V gene are MNHEY and SVGAGI. V was shortened by 1 base and J by 1 base, with 10 bases between the two germline ends. The CDR3 totals 15 residues. CDR3 in DNA: TGTGCCAGCAGTTACTTTGGACAGTATAACTATGGCTACACCTTC. Amino acid sequence: CASSYFGQYNYGYTF.

The chain combines TRBV2 with TRBJ1-1; D possibly corresponds to TRBD1 (5 bases). The CDR3 totals 13 residues. Between the trimmed V and J ends, which lost 6 bases and 1 base, there was a span of 9 bases. Germline values: CDR1 SNHLY, CDR2 FYNNEI. Written as DNA, the CDR3 is TGTGCCAGCAGACCTACAGGGAACACTGAAGCTTTCTTT. Translating it yields CASRPTGNTEAFF.

The gene calls are TRBV5-1 and TRBJ2-1; no definite D call. Germline CDR1 and CDR2: SGHRS and YFSETQ. With 5 bases removed from V and 4 bases from J, the gap between germline ends came to 4 bases. The CDR3 has 11 residues. CDR3 amino acids: CASRRYNEQFF. The CDR3 nucleotides are TGCGCCAGCAGGAGGTACAATGAGCAGTTCTTC.

This clone came up a few times. V is TRBV9 and J is TRBJ2-3; D gene uncertain. Germline loops: CDR1 SGDLS, CDR2 YYNGEE. This CDR3 has 13 residues. Trimming stripped 3 bases from V and 4 bases from J, with 9 bases between. CDR3: CASSEPPADTQYF. Written as DNA, the CDR3 is TGTGCCAGCAGCGAGCCCCCCGCAGATACGCAGTATTTT. Full variable domain (rest looked up from reference TRBV9 and TRBJ2-3): DSGVTQTPKHLITATGQRVTLRCSPRSGDLSVYWYQQSLDQGLQFLIQYYNGEERAKGNILERFSAQQFPDLHSELNLSSLELGDSALYFCASSEPPADTQYFGPGTRLTVL.

J is TRBJ2-1 and V is TRBV19, with D uncertain. The V end was cut by 4 bases, the J end by 0 bases, with 10 bases between. In germline, CDR1 is LNHDA, CDR2 SQIVND (reference sequence). CDR3 size: 15 residues. Here the CDR3 reads CASSTQFSSYNEQFF. For the CDR3, the DNA is TGTGCCAGTAGTACACAATTTAGCTCCTACAATGAGCAGTTCTTC.

V usage is TRBV5-6 and J usage is TRBJ2-2, with D unresolved. V lost 4 bases and J lost 6, with 19 bases in between. The germline gives CDR1 SGHDT, CDR2 YYEEEE. CDR3 length: 16 residues. The CDR3: CASSALFDSRAGELFF. The CDR3 DNA sequence: TGTGCCAGCAGCGCGCTGTTCGATTCCCGGGCCGGGGAGCTGTTTTTT.

The chain combines TRBV29-1 with TRBJ2-7; TRBD1 matches at 10 bases. The J segment lost 3 bases and the V segment lost 7 bases, leaving 12 bases of the junction unmatched. Germline V lookup: CDR1 SQVTM, CDR2 ANQGSEA. This CDR3 contains 15 residues. The CDR3 DNA sequence: TGCAGCGCCTTGGGAGGGACAGGGGCCCTCTACGAGCAGTACTTC. It is translated as CSALGGTGALYEQYF.

This clone was observed a handful of times. The V and J genes are TRBV5-1 and TRBJ2-7, with no clear D. The CDR3 runs to 13 residues. Trimming left V 2 bases short and J 1 base short, with 7 bases between. The germline gives CDR1 SGHRS, CDR2 YFSETQ. CDR3 protein: CASSFGRSYEQYF. CDR3 coding DNA: TGCGCCAGCAGCTTTGGTCGGTCCTACGAGCAGTACTTC.

A single count supports this clone. The chain recombines TRBV19 with TRBJ2-5; D remains unclear. V shed 0 bases and J shed 5 bases, with 13 bases lying between them. Germline V gene sequence: CDR1 LNHDA, CDR2 SQIVND (reference sequence). CDR3 length: 15 amino acids. The CDR3 DNA follows: TGTGCCAGTAGTATAGAATGGTCCAGACCTGAGACCCAGTACTTC. Protein: CASSIEWSRPETQYF.

The chain employs TRBV23-1 and TRBJ2-6; no firm D call. TRBV23-1 is an open reading frame, and its role is uncertain. The CDR3 is 14 residues long. Trimming removed 4 bases from V and 0 bases from J, with 4 bases in between. The CDR3, as DNA: TGCGCCAGCAGTCCTAGCTCTGGGGCCAACGTCCTGACTTTC. Translating it yields CASSPSSGANVLTF.

V gene TRBV6-1 combines with J gene TRBJ1-5, with 7 bases that match TRBD1. The junction had 2 bases not matched to a gene; V was cut back by 3 bases and J by 0 bases. The CDR3 is 15 residues long. Germline loops: CDR1 MNHNS, CDR2 SASEGT. The CDR3, as DNA: TGTGCCAGCAGTGACAGGGGGAATAGCAATCAGCCCCAGCATTTT. This codes for CASSDRGNSNQPQHF.

In this sample, this clone turned up once. The rearrangement joins TRBV11-2 to TRBJ2-1; D call uncertain. Germline loops: CDR1 SGHAT, CDR2 FQNNGV. V was cut by 5 bases and J by 12 bases, with 17 bases left in between. The CDR3 consists of 13 residues. Here the CDR3 DNA reads TGTGCCAGCAGCCCCCAGGAAATGGCCGGGCAGTTCTTC. It translates to CASSPQEMAGQFF.

This clone has just a few counts. V gene TRBV11-2 combines with J gene TRBJ2-3; TRBD1 is a possible D gene (6 bases). Germline-derived CDR1 and CDR2 are SGHAT and FQNNGV. The CDR3 contains 15 residues. V was clipped by 6 bases and J by 5 bases, with 18 bases between them. The DNA for the CDR3 is TGTGCCAGCAGTTTGGGGGCAGGGTGGGTAGATACGCAGTATTTT. This sequence encodes CASSLGAGWVDTQYF. Drawing the rest from reference TRBV11-2 and TRBJ2-3, the complete variable domain is EAGVAQSPRYKIIEKRQSVAFWCNPISGHATLYWYQQILGQGPKLLIQFQNNGVVDDSQLPKDRFSAERLKGVDSTLKIQPAKLEDSAVYLCASSLGAGWVDTQYFGPGTRLTVL.